This T cell receptor beta chain was identified during a study of shared clonotypes between healthy human individuals (dated by TCRdb to about 2020). Regarding the research as a whole: Three men and a couple of women, aged 18 to 49 years, made up the cohort. Libraries were prepared and TCR repertoires were sequenced by different laboratories using diverse techniques, in order to increase sequencing depth and limit assay-specific biases. Per donor, three plates each were used for CD4 naive and CD4 memory, two for CD8 naive, and one for CD8 memory. Each donor's leukapheresis produced roughly between about 0.8 and 8.9 billion PBMCs. To estimate repertoire size and how much clonotypes are shared between individuals, the study performed deep sequencing of blood TCR repertoires from roughly five healthy adults.

Comments on this clone: There is no known antigen for this receptor. Base-call qualities are not available, and no considerably larger clone is one nucleotide away.

What the authors observed across the whole study: About 5% of naive CD4, around 3.5% of naive CD8, approximately 2.2% of memory CD4, and about 0.4% of memory CD8 clonotypes were shared across a few donors. Compared with non-shared clonotypes, clonotypes shared by all four sorted-subset donors had higher generation probabilities. The genetic and exposure-history diversity represented was limited by the small number of donors. Pairwise subsampling indicated that sequencing depth was expected to affect the degree of clonotype sharing among donors. Rarefaction of sorted-subset datasets indicated incomplete sequencing despite the large sequencing depth. Larger estimated clonotype richness was generally found for naive subsets than for memory subsets. Sampling was limited to blood, and TCR repertoires in tissue likely differ from TCR repertoires in blood.

TCR CDR3 regions were amplified from genomic DNA by multiplex PCR using the deep immunoSEQ assay. Genomic DNA extracted from each cell subset was distributed evenly over all wells of several immunoSEQ 96-well plates, and each plate served as one replicate. Each replicate PCR for sorted subsets received about 200 ng genomic DNA, equal to roughly 29,000 T cell genomes. Purified libraries were quantified with a Qubit 3.0 fluorometer, sized on a Bioanalyzer 2100, and re-quantified with the KAPA Library Quantification kit. Each immunoSEQ 96-well plate was sequenced on its own single-read 150-cycle Illumina NextSeq 550 flow cell. Turning to the authors' computational methods: Because the immunoSEQ output included only junctional sequences and no quality scores, the filtering could not be the same as the filtering used for full-length reads. Sequences were annotated with PyIR, a Python wrapper for IgBLAST v1.9, and V/J genes and CDR3 were assigned using IMGT germline references. Reads were filtered out if the reads had weak V/J assignments (E-value above 1e-6), no CDR3, stop codons, out-of-frame junctions, or ambiguous translated residues. V3J clonotypes were defined as sequences sharing the same inferred V gene, J gene, and CDR3 amino acid sequence. The percentage overlap between two repertoires was calculated by dividing the number of shared unique clonotypes by the size of the smaller repertoire. Repertoire richness was assessed with RTK rarefaction, the Chao1 estimator, and Recon v2.1 estimates of unobserved clonotypes. OLGA was used to compute generation probabilities for all TCRbeta clonotypes that the gDNA method yielded from a handful of donors. TCRdb carries this immuneACCESS record with in-frame sequences only. Its versions omit some clonotypes, under half of them owing to an unresolved V gene in the studies checked, with the rest unexplained. Clone size and the V and J calls come from that table; the DNA yielded D and trimming. Present in this sample are 550,000 to 800,000 clones, about 74% of which were seen just once. The ten largest account for about 1.7% of the sample.

V and J lose 1 base and 1 base, and a span of 6 bases separates them. The germline V gene yields SGHRS for CDR1 and YFSETQ for CDR2. The CDR3 contains 14 residues, cysteine and phenylalanine counted. Just the 42-base CDR3 DNA is kept, in frame starting at base 1. Healthy HIV-negative adults with no recently reported acute infections or vaccinations were included as donors. All donors were Caucasian adults living in Nashville, Tennessee, USA. CD4+ T cells were enriched by magnetic negative selection; naive cells were then positively selected on CD45RA, and the negative fraction formed the memory subset. After blood collection by leukapheresis, PBMCs were isolated using Ficoll-Histopaque density gradient centrifugation and then cryopreserved in the vapor phase of liquid nitrogen. Purity and quantity of every magnetically sorted T cell population were checked by analytical flow cytometry. Genomic DNA was isolated from every sorted fraction and measured by UV absorbance on a Nanodrop 2000c.

The sequenced sample was memory CD4+ T cells sorted from blood. The cell subset or site label, as the study defines it: CD45RA-negative fraction. This clonotype originated in a woman in her thirties in good health. Here the chain combines TRBV5-1 and TRBJ2-1; the D gene cannot be named for sure. The nucleotide sequence is TGCGCCAGCAGCTTGTCGAGATCCTACAATGAGCAGTTCTTC. This yields the protein CASSLSRSYNEQFF.